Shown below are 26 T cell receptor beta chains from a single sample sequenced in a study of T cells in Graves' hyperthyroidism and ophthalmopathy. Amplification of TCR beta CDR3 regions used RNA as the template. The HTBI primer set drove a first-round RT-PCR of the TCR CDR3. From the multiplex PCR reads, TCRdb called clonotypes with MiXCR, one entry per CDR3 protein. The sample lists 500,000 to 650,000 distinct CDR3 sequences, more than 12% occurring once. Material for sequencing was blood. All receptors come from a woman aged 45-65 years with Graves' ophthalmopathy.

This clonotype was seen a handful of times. The CDR3 DNA reads as TGTGCCAGCAGTTTCCGGACTTACGGTGAGCAGTTCTTC. Translation gives CASSFRTYGEQFF. This chain links TRBV12-3 or TRBV12-4 with TRBJ2-1; a possible D gene is TRBD2 (5 bases). V was cut by 3 bases and J by 9 bases, with 12 bases left in between. The length of the CDR3 is 13 residues.

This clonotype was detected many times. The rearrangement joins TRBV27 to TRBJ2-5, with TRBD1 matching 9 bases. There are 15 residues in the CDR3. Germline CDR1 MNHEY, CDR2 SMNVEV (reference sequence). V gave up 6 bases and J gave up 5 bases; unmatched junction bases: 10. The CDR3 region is CASSYQGQGGETQYF. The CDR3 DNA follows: TGTGCCAGCAGCTATCAGGGACAGGGCGGGGAGACCCAGTACTTC.

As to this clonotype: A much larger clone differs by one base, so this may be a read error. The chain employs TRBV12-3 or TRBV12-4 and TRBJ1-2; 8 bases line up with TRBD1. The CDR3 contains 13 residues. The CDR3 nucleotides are TGTGCCAGCAGTCGAGGACAGGGCGCTGGCTACGCCTTC. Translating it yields CASSRGQGAGYAF.

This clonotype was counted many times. The CDR3 DNA reads as TGTGCCAGCAGTCACGGACAGGGGGGAGGTAATCAGCCCCAGCATTTT. It encodes CASSHGQGGGNQPQHF. The rearrangement links TRBV12-3 or TRBV12-4 to TRBJ1-5; 10 nucleotides match TRBD1. The CDR3 is 16 residues long. The J segment lost 4 bases and the V segment lost 5 bases, leaving 8 bases of the junction unmatched.

The CDR3 spells CASSVGLAGAQGRETQYF. The CDR3 DNA reads as TGTGCCAGCAGCGTCGGACTAGCGGGAGCACAAGGCAGGGAGACCCAGTACTTC. This chain connects TRBV11-2 to TRBJ2-5, with TRBD2 matching over 13 bases. Germline values: CDR1 SGHAT, CDR2 FQNNGV. The length of the CDR3 is 18 residues. The trim removed 5 bases at V and 5 bases at J, leaving 14 bases unmatched.

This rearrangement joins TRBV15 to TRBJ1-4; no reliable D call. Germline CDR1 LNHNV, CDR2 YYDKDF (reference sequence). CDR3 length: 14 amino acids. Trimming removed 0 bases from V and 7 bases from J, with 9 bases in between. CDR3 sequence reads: CATSRDTLGEKLFF. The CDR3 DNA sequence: TGTGCCACCAGCAGAGATACATTGGGTGAAAAACTGTTTTTT.

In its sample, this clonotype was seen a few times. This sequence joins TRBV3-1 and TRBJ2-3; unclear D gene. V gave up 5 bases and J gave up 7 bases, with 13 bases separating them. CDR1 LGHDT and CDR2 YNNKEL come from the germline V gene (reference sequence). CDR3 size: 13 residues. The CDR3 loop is CASSNPLGNTQYF. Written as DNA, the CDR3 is TGTGCCAGCAGCAACCCACTGGGCAATACGCAGTATTTT.

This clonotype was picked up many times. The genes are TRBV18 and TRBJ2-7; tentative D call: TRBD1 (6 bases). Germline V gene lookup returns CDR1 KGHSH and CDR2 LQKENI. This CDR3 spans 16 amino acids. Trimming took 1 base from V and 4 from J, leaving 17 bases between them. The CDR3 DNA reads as TGTGCCAGCTCACCACGGGCCAGCCAGGGGAAGTACGAGCAGTACTTC. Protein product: CASSPRASQGKYEQYF.

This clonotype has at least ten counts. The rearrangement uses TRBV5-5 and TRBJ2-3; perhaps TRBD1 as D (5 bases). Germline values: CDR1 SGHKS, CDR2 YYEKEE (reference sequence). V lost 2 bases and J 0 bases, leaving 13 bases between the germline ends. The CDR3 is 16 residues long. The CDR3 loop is CASSFNRQSSTDTQYF. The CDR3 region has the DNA TGTGCCAGCAGCTTCAACCGACAGTCTAGCACAGATACGCAGTATTTT.

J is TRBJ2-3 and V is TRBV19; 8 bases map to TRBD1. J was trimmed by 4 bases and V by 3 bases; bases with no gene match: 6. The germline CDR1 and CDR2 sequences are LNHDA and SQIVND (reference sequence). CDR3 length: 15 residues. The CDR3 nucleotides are TGTGCCAGTAGTATTAGGCAGGGGGCTTCAGATACGCAGTATTTT. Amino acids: CASSIRQGASDTQYF.

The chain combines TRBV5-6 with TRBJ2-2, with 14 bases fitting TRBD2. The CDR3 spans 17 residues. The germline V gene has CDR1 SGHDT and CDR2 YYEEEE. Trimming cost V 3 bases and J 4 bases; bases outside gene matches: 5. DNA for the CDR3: TGTGCCAGCAGCTCCTCGGGACTAGCGGGAGTCACCGGGGAGCTGTTTTTT. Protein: CASSSSGLAGVTGELFF.

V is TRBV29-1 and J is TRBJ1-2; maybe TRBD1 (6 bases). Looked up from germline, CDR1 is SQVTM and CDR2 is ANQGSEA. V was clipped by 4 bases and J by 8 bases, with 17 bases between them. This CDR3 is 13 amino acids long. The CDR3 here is CSVVLGDNSGYTF. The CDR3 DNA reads TGCAGCGTTGTACTTGGGGACAATAGCGGCTACACCTTC. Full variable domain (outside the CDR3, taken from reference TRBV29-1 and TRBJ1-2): SAVISQKPSRDICQRGTSLTIQCQVDSQVTMMFWYRQQPGQSLTLIATANQGSEATYESGFVIDKFPISRPNLTFSTLTVSNMSPEDSSIYLCSVVLGDNSGYTFGSGTRLTVV.

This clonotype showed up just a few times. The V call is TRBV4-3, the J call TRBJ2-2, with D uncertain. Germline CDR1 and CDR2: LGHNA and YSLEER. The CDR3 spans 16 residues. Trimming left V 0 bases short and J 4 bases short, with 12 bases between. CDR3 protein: CASSQDRWSSTGELFF. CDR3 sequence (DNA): TGCGCCAGCAGCCAAGATCGTTGGAGTAGCACCGGGGAGCTGTTTTTT.

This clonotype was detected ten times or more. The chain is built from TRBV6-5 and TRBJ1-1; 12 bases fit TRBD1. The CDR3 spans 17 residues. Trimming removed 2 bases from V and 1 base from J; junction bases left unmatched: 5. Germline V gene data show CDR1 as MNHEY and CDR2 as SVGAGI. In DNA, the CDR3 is TGTGCCAGCAGTTACGTGGGGACAGGGGGCAGGAACACTGAAGCTTTCTTT. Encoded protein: CASSYVGTGGRNTEAFF.

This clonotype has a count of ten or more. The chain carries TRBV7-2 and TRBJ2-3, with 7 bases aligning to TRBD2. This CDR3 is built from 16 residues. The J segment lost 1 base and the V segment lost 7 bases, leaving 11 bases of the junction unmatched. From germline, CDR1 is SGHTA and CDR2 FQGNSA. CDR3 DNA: TGTGCCAGCAACTTGGAGGGCCGGGGGGGCACAGATACGCAGTATTTT. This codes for CASNLEGRGGTDTQYF.

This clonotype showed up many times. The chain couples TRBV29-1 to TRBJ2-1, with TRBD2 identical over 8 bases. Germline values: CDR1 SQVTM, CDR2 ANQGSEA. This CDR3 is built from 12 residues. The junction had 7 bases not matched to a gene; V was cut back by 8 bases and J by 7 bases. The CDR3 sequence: CSSRLAGNEQFF. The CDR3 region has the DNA TGCAGCTCCCGGTTAGCGGGAAATGAGCAGTTCTTC.

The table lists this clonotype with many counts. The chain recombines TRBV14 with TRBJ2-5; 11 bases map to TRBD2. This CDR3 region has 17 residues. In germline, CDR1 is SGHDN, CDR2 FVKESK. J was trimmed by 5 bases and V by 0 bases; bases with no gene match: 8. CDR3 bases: TGTGCCAGCAGCCAAGACATCACTAGCGGGAGTACCGAGACCCAGTACTTC. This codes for CASSQDITSGSTETQYF.

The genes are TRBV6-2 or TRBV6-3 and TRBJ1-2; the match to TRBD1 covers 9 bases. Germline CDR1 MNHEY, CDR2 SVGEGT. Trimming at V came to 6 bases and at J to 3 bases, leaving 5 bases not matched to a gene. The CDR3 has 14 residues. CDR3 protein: CASRHDRGDYGYTF. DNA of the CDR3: TGTGCCAGCAGACACGACAGGGGGGACTATGGCTACACCTTC.

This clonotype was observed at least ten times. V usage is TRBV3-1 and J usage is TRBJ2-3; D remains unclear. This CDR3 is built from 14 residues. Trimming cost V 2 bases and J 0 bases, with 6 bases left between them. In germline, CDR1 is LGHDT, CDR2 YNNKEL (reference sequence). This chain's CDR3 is CASSQLTSTDTQYF. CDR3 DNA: TGTGCCAGCAGCCAACTGACAAGCACAGATACGCAGTATTTT.

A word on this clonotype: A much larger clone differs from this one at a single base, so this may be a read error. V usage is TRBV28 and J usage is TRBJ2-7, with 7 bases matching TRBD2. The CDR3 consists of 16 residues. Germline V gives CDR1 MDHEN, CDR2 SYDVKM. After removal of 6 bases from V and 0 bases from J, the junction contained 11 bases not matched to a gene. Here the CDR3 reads CASRTGRGEISYEQYF. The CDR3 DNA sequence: TGTGCCAGCAGAACCGGCCGGGGGGAGATCTCCTACGAGCAGTACTTC.

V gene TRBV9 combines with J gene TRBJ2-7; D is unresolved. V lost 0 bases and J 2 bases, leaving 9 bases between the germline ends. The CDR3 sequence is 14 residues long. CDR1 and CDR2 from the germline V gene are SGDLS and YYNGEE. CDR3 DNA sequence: TGTGCCAGCAGCGTAGCTTACGGCACCTACGAGCAGTACTTC. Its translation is CASSVAYGTYEQYF.

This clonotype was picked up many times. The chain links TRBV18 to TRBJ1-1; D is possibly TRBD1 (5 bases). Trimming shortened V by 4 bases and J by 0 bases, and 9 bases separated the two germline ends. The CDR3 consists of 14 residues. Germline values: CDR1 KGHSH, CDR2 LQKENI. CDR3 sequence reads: CASSRGPVNTEAFF. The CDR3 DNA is TGTGCCAGCTCACGGGGCCCTGTGAACACTGAAGCTTTCTTT.

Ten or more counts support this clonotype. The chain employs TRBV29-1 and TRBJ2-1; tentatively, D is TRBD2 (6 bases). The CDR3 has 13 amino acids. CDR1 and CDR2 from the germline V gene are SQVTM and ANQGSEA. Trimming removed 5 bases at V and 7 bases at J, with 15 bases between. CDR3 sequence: CSVRQDAGNEQFF. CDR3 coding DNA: TGCAGCGTTCGACAAGACGCGGGGAATGAGCAGTTCTTC.

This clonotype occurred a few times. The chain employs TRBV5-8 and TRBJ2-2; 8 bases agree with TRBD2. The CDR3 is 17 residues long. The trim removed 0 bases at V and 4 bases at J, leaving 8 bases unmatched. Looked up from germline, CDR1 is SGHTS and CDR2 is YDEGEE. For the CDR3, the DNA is TGTGCCAGCAGCTTGGAACCAGCGGGAGTGGCCACCGGGGAGCTGTTTTTT. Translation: CASSLEPAGVATGELFF. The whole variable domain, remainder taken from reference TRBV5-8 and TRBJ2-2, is EAGVTQSPTHLIKTRGQQATLRCSPISGHTSVYWYQQALGLGLQFLLWYDEGEERNRGNFPPRFSGRQFPNYSSELNVNALELEDSALYLCASSLEPAGVATGELFFGEGSRLTVL.

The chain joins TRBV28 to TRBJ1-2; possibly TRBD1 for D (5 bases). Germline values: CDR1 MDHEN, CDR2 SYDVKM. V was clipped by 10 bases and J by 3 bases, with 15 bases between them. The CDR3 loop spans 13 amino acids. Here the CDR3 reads CAIRGASHYGYTF. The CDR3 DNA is TGTGCCATCCGCGGGGCCTCTCACTATGGCTACACCTTC.

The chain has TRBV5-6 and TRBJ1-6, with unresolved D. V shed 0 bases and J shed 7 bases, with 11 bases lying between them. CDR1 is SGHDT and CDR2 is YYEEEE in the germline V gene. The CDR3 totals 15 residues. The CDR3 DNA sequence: TGTGCCAGCAGCTTGGTGGGTACTAGGAATTCACCCCTCCACTTT. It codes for CASSLVGTRNSPLHF.